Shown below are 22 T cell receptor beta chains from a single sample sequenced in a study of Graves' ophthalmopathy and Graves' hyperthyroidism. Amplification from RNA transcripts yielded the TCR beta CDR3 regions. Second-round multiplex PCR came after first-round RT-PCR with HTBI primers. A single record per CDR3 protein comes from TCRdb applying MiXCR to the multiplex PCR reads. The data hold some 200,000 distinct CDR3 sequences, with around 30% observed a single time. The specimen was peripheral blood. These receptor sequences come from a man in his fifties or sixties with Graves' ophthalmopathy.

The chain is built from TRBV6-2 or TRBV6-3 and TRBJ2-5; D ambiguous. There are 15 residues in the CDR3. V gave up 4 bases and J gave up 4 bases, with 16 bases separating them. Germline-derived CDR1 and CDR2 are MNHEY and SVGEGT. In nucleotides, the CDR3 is TGTGCCAGCAGTTCTCCCTGGGCCGAGCGAGAGACCCAGTACTTC. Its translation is CASSSPWAERETQYF.

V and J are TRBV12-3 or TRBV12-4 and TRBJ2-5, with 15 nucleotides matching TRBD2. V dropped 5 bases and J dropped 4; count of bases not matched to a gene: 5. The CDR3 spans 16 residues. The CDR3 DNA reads TGTGCCAGCAGTGGGGGGGGACTAGCGGGAGGAGAGACCCAGTACTTC. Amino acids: CASSGGGLAGGETQYF.

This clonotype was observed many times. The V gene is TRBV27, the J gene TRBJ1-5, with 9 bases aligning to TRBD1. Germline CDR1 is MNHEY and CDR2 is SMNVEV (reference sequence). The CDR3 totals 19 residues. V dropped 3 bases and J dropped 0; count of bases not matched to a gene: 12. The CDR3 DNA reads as TGTGCCAGCAGTTTGGAGATCCGGGACAGGGACGATAGCAATCAGCCCCAGCATTTT. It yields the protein CASSLEIRDRDDSNQPQHF.

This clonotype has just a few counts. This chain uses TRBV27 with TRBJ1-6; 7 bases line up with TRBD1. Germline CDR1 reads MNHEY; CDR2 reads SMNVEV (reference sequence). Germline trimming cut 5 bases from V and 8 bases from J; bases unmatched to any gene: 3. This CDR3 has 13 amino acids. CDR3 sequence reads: CASSSDRDSPLHF. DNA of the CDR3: TGTGCCAGCAGTAGTGACAGGGATTCACCCCTCCACTTT.

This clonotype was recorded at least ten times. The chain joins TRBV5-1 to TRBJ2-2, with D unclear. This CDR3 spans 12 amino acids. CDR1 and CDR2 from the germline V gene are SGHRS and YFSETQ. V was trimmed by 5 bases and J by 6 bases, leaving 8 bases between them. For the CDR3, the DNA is TGCGCCAGCAGAGTAGGGCCCGGGGAGCTGTTTTTT. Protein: CASRVGPGELFF.

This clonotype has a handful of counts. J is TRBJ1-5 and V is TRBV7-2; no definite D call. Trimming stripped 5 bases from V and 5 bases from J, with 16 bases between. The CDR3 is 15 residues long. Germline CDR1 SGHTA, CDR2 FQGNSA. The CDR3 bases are TGTGCCAGCAGCCCAAACACCGGCGCAGATCAGCCCCAGCATTTT. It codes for CASSPNTGADQPQHF.

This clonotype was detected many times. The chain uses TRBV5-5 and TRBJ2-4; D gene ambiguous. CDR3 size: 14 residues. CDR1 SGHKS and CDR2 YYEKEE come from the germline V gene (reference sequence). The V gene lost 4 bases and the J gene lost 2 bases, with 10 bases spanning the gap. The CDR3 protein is CASSRARSKNIQYF. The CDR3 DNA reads TGTGCCAGCAGCAGGGCACGATCCAAAAACATTCAGTACTTC.

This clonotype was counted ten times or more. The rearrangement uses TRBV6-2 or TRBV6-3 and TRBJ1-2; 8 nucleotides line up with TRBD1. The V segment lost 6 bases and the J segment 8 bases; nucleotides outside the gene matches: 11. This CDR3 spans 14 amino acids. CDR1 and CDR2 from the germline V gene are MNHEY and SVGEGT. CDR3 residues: CASSRKTGDGGYTF. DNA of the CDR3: TGTGCCAGCAGCCGCAAGACAGGGGACGGCGGCTACACCTTC.

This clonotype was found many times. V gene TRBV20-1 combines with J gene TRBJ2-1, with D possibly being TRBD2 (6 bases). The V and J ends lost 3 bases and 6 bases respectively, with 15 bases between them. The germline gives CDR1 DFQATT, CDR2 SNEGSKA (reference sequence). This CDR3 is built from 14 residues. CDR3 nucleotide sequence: TGCAGTGCTAGCCGGGACTTACGGAGCAATGAGCAGTTCTTC. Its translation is CSASRDLRSNEQFF.

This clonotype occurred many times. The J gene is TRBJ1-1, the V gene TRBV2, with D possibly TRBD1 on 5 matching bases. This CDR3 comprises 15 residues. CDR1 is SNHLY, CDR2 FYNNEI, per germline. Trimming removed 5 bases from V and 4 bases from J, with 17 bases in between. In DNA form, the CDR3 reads TGTGCCAGCAGTTGGGGACTCGGGGGAATCACTGAAGCTTTCTTT. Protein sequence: CASSWGLGGITEAFF.

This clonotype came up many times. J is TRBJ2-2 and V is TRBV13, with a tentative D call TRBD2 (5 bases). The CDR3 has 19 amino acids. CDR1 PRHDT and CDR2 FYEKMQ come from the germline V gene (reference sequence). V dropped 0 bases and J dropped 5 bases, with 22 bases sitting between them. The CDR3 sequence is CASSLGSRAPLSETGELFF. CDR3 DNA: TGTGCCAGCAGCTTAGGTTCGAGGGCCCCATTGTCGGAAACCGGGGAGCTGTTTTTT.

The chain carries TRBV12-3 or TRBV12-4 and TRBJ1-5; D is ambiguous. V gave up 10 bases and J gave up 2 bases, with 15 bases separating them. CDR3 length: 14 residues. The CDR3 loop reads CATRSSAGNQPQHF. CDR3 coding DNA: TGTGCCACCAGAAGCTCGGCTGGCAATCAGCCCCAGCATTTT.

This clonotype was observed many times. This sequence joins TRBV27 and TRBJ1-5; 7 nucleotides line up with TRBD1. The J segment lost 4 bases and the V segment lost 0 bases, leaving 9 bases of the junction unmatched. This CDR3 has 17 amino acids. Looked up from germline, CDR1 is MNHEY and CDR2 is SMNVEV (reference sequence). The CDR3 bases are TGTGCCAGCAGTTTATCGATTCGACAGGGCTTTAATCAGCCCCAGCATTTT. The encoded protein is CASSLSIRQGFNQPQHF.

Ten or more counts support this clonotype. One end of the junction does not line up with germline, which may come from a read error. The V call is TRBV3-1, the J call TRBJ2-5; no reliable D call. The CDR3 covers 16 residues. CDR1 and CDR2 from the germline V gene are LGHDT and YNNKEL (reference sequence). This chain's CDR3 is CANSQSPYSRQETQYF. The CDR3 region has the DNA TGTGCCAACAGCCAAAGCCCATATTCTAGACAAGAGACCCAGTACTTC.

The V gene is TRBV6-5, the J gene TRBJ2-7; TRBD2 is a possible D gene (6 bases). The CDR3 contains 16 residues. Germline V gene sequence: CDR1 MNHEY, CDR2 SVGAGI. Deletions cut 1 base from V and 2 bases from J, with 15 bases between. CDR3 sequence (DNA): TGTGCCAGCAGTTACTTCCCGGAGGGCCCCACCTACGAGCAGTACTTC. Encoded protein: CASSYFPEGPTYEQYF.

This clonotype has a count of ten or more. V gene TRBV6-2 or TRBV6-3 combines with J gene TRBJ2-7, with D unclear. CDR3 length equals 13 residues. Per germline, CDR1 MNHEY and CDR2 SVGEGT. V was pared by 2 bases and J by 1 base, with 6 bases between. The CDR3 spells CASSYIASYEQYF. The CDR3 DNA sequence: TGTGCCAGCAGTTACATCGCGTCCTACGAGCAGTACTTC.

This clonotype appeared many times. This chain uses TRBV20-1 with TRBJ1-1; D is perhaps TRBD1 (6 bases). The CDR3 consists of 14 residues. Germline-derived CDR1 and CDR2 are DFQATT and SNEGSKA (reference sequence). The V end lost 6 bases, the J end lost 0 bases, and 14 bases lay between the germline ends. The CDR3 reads CSANRVGVNTEAFF. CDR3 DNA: TGCAGTGCAAACAGGGTCGGGGTGAACACTGAAGCTTTCTTT.

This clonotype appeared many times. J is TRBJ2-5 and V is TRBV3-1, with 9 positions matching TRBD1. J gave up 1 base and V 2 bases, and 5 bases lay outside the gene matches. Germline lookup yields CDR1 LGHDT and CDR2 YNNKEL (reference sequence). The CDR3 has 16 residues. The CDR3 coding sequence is TGTGCCAGCAGCCAACGAGGGACAGGGATCCAAGAGACCCAGTACTTC. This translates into CASSQRGTGIQETQYF.

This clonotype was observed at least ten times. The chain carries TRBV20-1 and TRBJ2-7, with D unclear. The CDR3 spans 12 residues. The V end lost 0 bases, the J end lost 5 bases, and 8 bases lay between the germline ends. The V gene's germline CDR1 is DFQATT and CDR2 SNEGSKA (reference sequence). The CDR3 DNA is TGCAGTGCTAGAGATCCCCCCAACGAGCAGTACTTC. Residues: CSARDPPNEQYF.

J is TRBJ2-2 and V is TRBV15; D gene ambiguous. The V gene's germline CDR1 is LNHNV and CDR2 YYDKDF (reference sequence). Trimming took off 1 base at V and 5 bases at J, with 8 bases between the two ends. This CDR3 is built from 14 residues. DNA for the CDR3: TGTGCCACCAGCAGAGCTTCAGAGACCGGGGAGCTGTTTTTT. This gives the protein CATSRASETGELFF.

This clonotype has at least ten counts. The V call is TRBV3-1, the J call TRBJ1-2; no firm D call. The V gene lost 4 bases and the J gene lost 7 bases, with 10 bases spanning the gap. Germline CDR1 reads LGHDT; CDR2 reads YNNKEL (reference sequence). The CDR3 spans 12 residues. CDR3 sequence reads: CASSPGGFGYTF. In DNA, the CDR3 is TGTGCCAGCAGCCCGGGCGGGTTTGGCTACACCTTC.

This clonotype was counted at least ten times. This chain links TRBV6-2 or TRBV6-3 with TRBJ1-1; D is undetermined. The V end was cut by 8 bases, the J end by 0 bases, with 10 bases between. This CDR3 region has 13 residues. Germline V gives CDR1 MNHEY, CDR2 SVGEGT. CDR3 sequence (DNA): TGTGCCAGCGATGGAGCCATGAACACTGAAGCTTTCTTT. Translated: CASDGAMNTEAFF.